This T cell receptor (beta chain) was captured by sequencing in a study of shared clonotypes between healthy human individuals. Per germline, CDR1 SGHTA and CDR2 FQGNSA. The CDR3 runs to 16 residues. Between the trimmed V and J ends, which lost 5 bases and 3 bases, there was a span of 19 bases. In the naive CD8 group, cells lacked CD45RO and were positively selected for CCR7, so terminally differentiated effector memory CD45RA+ cells were left out. The study, taken as a whole, reports: Though the depth was large, rarefaction showed that sorted-subset sequencing was incomplete.

As regards this clone: Its antigen is not identified.

The assay ran at deep level. The method was immunoSEQ multiplex PCR; TCRdb's version includes in-frame clones alone and lacks a portion of them. The data contain some 2,100,000 clones, roughly 91% of them singletons. The chain employs TRBV7-2 and TRBJ2-5, with unresolved D. The source is a man between 18 and 29 years old in good health. Some clones in this sample may be carry-over from other donors' samples. Sequencing was carried out using naive CD8+ T cells from PBMCs. The CDR3 coding sequence is TGTGCCAGCAGCCACGTGGGCGTGGGGTTGGAAGAGACCCAGTACTTC. Translated: CASSHVGVGLEETQYF.